The 8 T cell receptor beta chains below all came from one sample that was sequenced in a study of cytomegalovirus exposure and HLA in healthy donors (dated 2017 in TCRdb). Library preparation employed the immunoSEQ multiplex PCR assay. A mixture of 60 forward primers for TCR Vbeta segments and 13 reverse primers for TCR Jbeta segments was used in the multiplex PCR. TCRdb mirrors the immuneACCESS table, restricted to in-frame sequences. Some clones are absent from its copies; in checked studies, under half trace to an unresolved V gene, and the reason for the others is unknown. In this sample the table shows 90,000 to 110,000 clones, approximately 69% of which occur a single time. Roughly 3% of the sample belongs to the ten largest clones. Sequenced: PBMCs. The receptors originated from a man aged 30 to 45 in good health and CMV-seronegative.

The V and J genes are TRBV25-1 and TRBJ1-1, with 7 bases lining up with TRBD1. Germline V gene sequence: CDR1 MGHDK, CDR2 SYGVNS. V dropped 5 bases and J dropped 5; count of bases not matched to a gene: 2. The CDR3 is 12 residues long. The chain's CDR3 is CASSRQGTEAFF. CDR3 coding DNA: TGTGCCAGCAGTCGACAGGGAACTGAAGCTTTCTTT.

V gene TRBV9 combines with J gene TRBJ2-2; TRBD1 matches at 9 bases. This CDR3 contains 16 residues. The junction had 9 bases not matched to a gene; V was cut back by 5 bases and J by 4 bases. The V gene's germline CDR1 is SGDLS and CDR2 YYNGEE. CDR3 protein: CASRPTGTGITGELFF. The CDR3, as DNA: TGTGCCAGCAGACCAACCGGGACAGGGATCACCGGGGAGCTGTTTTTT. The whole variable domain, filled in from reference TRBV9 and TRBJ2-2, reads DSGVTQTPKHLITATGQRVTLRCSPRSGDLSVYWYQQSLDQGLQFLIQYYNGEERAKGNILERFSAQQFPDLHSELNLSSLELGDSALYFCASRPTGTGITGELFFGEGSRLTVL.

The V gene is TRBV2, the J gene TRBJ2-1; no clear D. This CDR3 contains 15 residues. CDR1 is SNHLY, CDR2 FYNNEI, per germline. V dropped 5 bases and J dropped 0 bases, with 11 bases sitting between them. DNA for the CDR3: TGTGCCAGCAGTACTGAGAGGAGCTCCTACAATGAGCAGTTCTTC. Amino acid sequence: CASSTERSSYNEQFF.

This clone is a singleton in its sample. CDR3 residues: CASSPKTSGMNTGELFF. The CDR3 DNA reads TGTGCCAGCTCACCTAAGACTAGCGGAATGAACACCGGGGAGCTGTTTTTT. V usage is TRBV18 and J usage is TRBJ2-2, with 9 bases identical to TRBD2. The CDR3 has 17 amino acids. The junction had 6 bases not matched to a gene; V was cut back by 3 bases and J by 1 base. Germline CDR1 reads KGHSH; CDR2 reads LQKENI.

This clone was found once. The chain carries TRBV27 and TRBJ2-7, with 7 nucleotides matching TRBD2. CDR1 is MNHEY and CDR2 is SMNVEV in the germline V gene (reference sequence). V lost 5 bases, J lost 7 bases, and 14 bases stayed unmatched. This CDR3 is 15 amino acids long. Here the CDR3 reads CASSPSAGVSREQYF. CDR3 bases: TGTGCCAGCAGTCCTTCGGCGGGAGTATCGCGGGAGCAGTACTTC.

This chain links TRBV10-3 with TRBJ2-7; a possible D gene is TRBD2 (6 bases). Germline loops: CDR1 ENHRY, CDR2 SYGVKD. V was cut by 7 bases and J by 1 base, with 14 bases left in between. The CDR3 is 14 residues long. CDR3 amino acids: CAITDGSQSYEQYF. As DNA, the CDR3 is TGTGCCATCACGGACGGGAGCCAGTCCTACGAGCAGTACTTC.

The chain combines TRBV19 with TRBJ1-6; D uncertain. V lost 8 bases to trimming and J lost 0 bases, with 8 bases between them. CDR1 is LNHDA, CDR2 SQIVND, per germline (reference sequence). The CDR3 length is 14 residues. The CDR3 spells CASQYSSYNSPLHF. DNA of the CDR3: TGTGCCAGTCAGTACAGCTCCTATAATTCACCCCTCCACTTT.

V gene TRBV7-9 combines with J gene TRBJ2-1; 8 positions match TRBD2. The V gene's germline CDR1 is SEHNR and CDR2 FQNEAQ (reference sequence). Trimming took 2 bases from V and 4 from J; bases not matched to a gene: 7. The CDR3 is 16 residues long. CDR3 sequence (DNA): TGTGCCAGCAGCTTATCACTTAGCGGGACTTACAATGAGCAGTTCTTC. This gives the protein CASSLSLSGTYNEQFF.